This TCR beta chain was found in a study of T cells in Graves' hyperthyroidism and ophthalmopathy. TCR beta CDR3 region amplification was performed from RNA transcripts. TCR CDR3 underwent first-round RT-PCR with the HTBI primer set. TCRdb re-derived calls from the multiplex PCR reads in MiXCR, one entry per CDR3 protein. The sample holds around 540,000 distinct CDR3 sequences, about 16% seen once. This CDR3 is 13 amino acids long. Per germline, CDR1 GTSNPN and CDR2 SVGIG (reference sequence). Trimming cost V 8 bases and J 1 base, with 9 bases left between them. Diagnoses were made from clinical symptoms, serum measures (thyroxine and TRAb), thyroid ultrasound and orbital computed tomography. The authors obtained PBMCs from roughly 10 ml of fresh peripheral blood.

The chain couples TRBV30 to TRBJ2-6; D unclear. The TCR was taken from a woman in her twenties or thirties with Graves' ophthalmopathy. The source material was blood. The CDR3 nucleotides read TGTGCCACCCTCTATTCTGGGGCCAACGTCCTGACTTTC. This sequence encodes CATLYSGANVLTF. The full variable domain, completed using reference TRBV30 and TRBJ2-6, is SQTIHQWPATLVQPVGSPLSLECTVEGTSNPNLYWYRQAAGRGLQLLFYSVGIGQISSEVPQNLSASRPQDRQFILSSKKLLLSDSGFYLCATLYSGANVLTFGAGSRLTVL.